The 14 T cell receptor beta chains listed next were all sequenced from one sample in a study of neoadjuvant anti-PD-1 for oral cavity cancer. Stated time point: after neoadjuvant nivolumab, at surgical resection. The protocol was immunoSEQ multiplex PCR, while the TCRdb copy is restricted to in-frame clones and leaves out a portion. The sample consists of more than 25,000 clones, more than 65% of them appearing once. The sample in question was PBMCs, obtained after nivolumab (anti-PD-1) treatment. These receptors came from a person aged 35-79 years with oral cavity squamous cell carcinoma.

The chain links TRBV11-2 to TRBJ1-3, with 9 bases aligning to TRBD1. V was pared by 4 bases and J by 0 bases, with 4 bases of the junction left unmatched. CDR1 is SGHAT and CDR2 is FQNNGV in the germline V gene. This CDR3 spans 16 amino acids. The CDR3 DNA is TGTGCCAGCAGCTGGGGGACAGGGCGCTCTGGAAACACCATATATTTT. The encoded protein is CASSWGTGRSGNTIYF. The variable domain in full, completed from reference TRBV11-2 and TRBJ1-3, reads EAGVAQSPRYKIIEKRQSVAFWCNPISGHATLYWYQQILGQGPKLLIQFQNNGVVDDSQLPKDRFSAERLKGVDSTLKIQPAKLEDSAVYLCASSWGTGRSGNTIYFGEGSWLTVV.

V is TRBV7-9 and J is TRBJ2-1; D remains ambiguous. The germline V and J ends were trimmed by 3 bases and 2 bases, with 8 bases remaining between them. Germline V lookup: CDR1 SEHNR, CDR2 FQNEAQ (reference sequence). The CDR3 is 14 residues long. Here the CDR3 DNA reads TGTGCCAGCAGCTTTGATTACACCTACAATGAGCAGTTCTTC. Its protein product is CASSFDYTYNEQFF.

V is TRBV4-3 and J is TRBJ1-2; the D is unclear. The CDR3 extends over 14 amino acids. The germline V gene encodes CDR1 LGHNA and CDR2 YSLEER. V lost 5 bases and J lost 0, with 10 bases in between. CDR3 coding DNA: TGCGCCAGCAGCAACCCCCACACTAACTATGGCTACACCTTC. This sequence encodes CASSNPHTNYGYTF.

This sequence joins TRBV27 and TRBJ2-7; 8 bases map to TRBD2. V gave up 6 bases and J gave up 4 bases; unmatched junction bases: 11. The CDR3 has 15 amino acids. Germline lookup yields CDR1 MNHEY and CDR2 SMNVEV (reference sequence). The CDR3 spells CASSPGGAKRYEQYF. The CDR3 bases are TGTGCCAGCAGCCCCGGGGGGGCTAAGCGATACGAGCAGTACTTC.

The chain has TRBV7-2 and TRBJ1-4, with D tentatively TRBD1 (6 bases). CDR3 length: 14 residues. Trimming removed 0 bases from V and 6 bases from J, with 8 bases in between. Germline lookup yields CDR1 SGHTA and CDR2 FQGNSA. In nucleotides, the CDR3 is TGTGCCAGCAGCTTAGCCAGGACAGATGAAAAACTGTTTTTT. Translation: CASSLARTDEKLFF.

This chain joins TRBV5-4 and TRBJ2-1; D is ambiguous. This CDR3 is built from 12 residues. V was pared by 0 bases and J by 6 bases, with 4 bases between. CDR1 is SGHNT, CDR2 YYREEE, per germline (reference sequence). The CDR3 protein is CASSLAGNEQFF. The CDR3, as DNA: TGTGCCAGCAGCTTGGCGGGCAATGAGCAGTTCTTC.

The chain joins TRBV5-4 to TRBJ1-1, with D possibly TRBD1 on 6 matching bases. Germline lookup yields CDR1 SGHNT and CDR2 YYREEE (reference sequence). CDR3 length: 15 residues. The V end lost 1 base, the J end lost 4 bases, and 14 bases lay between the germline ends. CDR3 residues: CASSLTGRDGTEAFF. The CDR3 nucleotides are TGTGCCAGCAGCTTGACAGGGCGAGATGGCACTGAAGCTTTCTTT. Variable domain in full (rest from reference TRBV5-4 and TRBJ1-1): ETGVTQSPTHLIKTRGQQVTLRCSSQSGHNTVSWYQQALGQGPQFIFQYYREEENGRGNFPPRFSGLQFPNYSSELNVNALELDDSALYLCASSLTGRDGTEAFFGQGTRLTVV.

The chain recombines TRBV6-5 with TRBJ1-6; D may be TRBD1 (5 bases). CDR1 and CDR2 (germline): MNHEY, SVGAGI. The ends were cut back, 6 bases at V and 3 bases at J, with 12 bases in the middle. The CDR3 contains 15 residues. This CDR3 reads CASRKTGVYNSPLHF. Written as DNA, the CDR3 is TGTGCCAGCAGAAAAACGGGGGTCTATAATTCACCCCTCCACTTT.

The CDR3 here is CASSEPGRGNQPQHF. CDR3 DNA: TGTGCCAGCAGTGAACCGGGCCGTGGCAATCAGCCCCAGCATTTT. The chain joins TRBV6-1 to TRBJ1-5; no clear D gene. The CDR3 contains 15 residues. The germline gives CDR1 MNHNS, CDR2 SASEGT. V was clipped by 2 bases and J by 2 bases, with 10 bases between them.

The chain combines TRBV6-5 with TRBJ1-4; maybe TRBD1 (6 bases). Germline assignment: CDR1 MNHEY and CDR2 SVGAGI. The length of the CDR3 is 14 residues. The V gene lost 6 bases and the J gene lost 8 bases, with 16 bases spanning the gap. CDR3 in amino acids: CASRRSGVGEKLFF. CDR3 nucleotide sequence: TGTGCCAGCAGACGCTCAGGGGTTGGGGAAAAACTGTTTTTT.

The chain joins TRBV6-4 to TRBJ2-3, with 12 bases aligning to TRBD2. The CDR3 runs 16 residues. Germline CDR1 and CDR2: MRHNA and SNTAGT. The V and J ends lost 6 bases and 2 bases, in that order; junction bases with no gene match: 6. The DNA for the CDR3 is TGTGCCAGCAGACCCACTAGCGGGGGGACCACAGATACGCAGTATTTT. Translating gives CASRPTSGGTTDTQYF.

This clone was seen a handful of times. The rearrangement uses TRBV9 and TRBJ2-3; 10 bases match TRBD2. Germline loops: CDR1 SGDLS, CDR2 YYNGEE. CDR3 length: 15 residues. V lost 4 bases and J lost 5; bases outside the gene matches: 7. CDR3 amino acids: CASSRSGGLRDTQYF. CDR3 DNA sequence: TGTGCCAGCAGCCGTAGCGGGGGGTTGAGAGATACGCAGTATTTT.

The CDR3 region has the DNA TGTGCCAGCAGGAGGGCAGATACGCAGTATTTT. Its protein product is CASRRADTQYF. The chain combines TRBV6-5 with TRBJ2-3, with D possibly being TRBD2 (5 bases). CDR1 is MNHEY and CDR2 is SVGAGI in the germline V gene. CDR3 size: 11 residues. Trimming stripped 6 bases from V and 4 bases from J, with 5 bases between.

This chain connects TRBV9 to TRBJ2-5; either TRBD1 or TRBD2 may fit D (6 bases each). V gave up 0 bases and J gave up 5 bases, with 14 bases separating them. CDR3 length equals 15 residues. Germline loops: CDR1 SGDLS, CDR2 YYNGEE. CDR3 in amino acids: CASSVGGALRETQYF. CDR3 in DNA: TGTGCCAGCAGCGTAGGGGGGGCCCTGAGGGAGACCCAGTACTTC.